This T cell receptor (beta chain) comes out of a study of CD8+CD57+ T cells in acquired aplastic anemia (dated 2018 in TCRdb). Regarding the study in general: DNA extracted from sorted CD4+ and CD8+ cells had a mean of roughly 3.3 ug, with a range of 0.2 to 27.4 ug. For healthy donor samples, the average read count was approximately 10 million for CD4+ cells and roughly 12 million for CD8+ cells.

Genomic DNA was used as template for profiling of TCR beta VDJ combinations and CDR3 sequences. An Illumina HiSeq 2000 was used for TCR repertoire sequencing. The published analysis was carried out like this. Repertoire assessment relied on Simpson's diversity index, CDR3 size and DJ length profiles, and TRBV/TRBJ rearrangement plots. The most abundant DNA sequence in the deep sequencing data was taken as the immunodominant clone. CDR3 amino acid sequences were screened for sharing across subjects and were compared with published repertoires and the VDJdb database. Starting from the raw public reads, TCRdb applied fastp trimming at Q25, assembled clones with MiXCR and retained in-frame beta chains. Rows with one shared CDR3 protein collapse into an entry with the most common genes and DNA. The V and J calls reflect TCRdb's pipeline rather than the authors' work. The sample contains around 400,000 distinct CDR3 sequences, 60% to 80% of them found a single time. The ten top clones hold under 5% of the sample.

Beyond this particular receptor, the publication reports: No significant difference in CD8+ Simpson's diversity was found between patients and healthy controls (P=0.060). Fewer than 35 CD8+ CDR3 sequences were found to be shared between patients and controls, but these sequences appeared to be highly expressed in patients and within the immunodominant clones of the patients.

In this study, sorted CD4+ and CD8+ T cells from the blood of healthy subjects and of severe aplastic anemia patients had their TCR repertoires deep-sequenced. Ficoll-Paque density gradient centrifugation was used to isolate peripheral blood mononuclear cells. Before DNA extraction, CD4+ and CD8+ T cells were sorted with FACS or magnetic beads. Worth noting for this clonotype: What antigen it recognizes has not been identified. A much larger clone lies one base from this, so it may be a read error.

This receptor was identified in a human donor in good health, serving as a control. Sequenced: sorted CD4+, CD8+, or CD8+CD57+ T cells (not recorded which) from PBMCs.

The bases are TGTGCCAGCAGCTTTTATGCCTCTAACGAGCAGTACTTC. This is translated as CASSFYASNEQYF. The chain links TRBV7-2 with TRBJ2-7, with no reliable assignment of the D segment. V gives up 3 bases and J gives up 5 bases, and the segment between their germline ends measures 11 bases. The germline V gene sets CDR1 to SGHTA and CDR2 to FQGNSA. The CDR3 runs 13 amino acids, cysteine and phenylalanine included. Left in the record is the CDR3 DNA by itself, 39 bases read in frame from the first base.